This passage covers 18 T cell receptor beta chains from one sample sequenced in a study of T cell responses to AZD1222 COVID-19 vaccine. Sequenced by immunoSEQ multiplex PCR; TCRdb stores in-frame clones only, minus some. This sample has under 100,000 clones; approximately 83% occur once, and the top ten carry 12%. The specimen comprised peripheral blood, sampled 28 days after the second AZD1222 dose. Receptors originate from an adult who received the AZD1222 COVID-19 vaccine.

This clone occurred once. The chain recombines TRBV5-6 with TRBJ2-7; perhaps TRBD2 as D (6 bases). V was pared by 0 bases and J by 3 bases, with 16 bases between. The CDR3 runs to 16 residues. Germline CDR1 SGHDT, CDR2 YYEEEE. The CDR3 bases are TGTGCCAGCAGCTTGGCGTATTTAGGCGGGAACTACGAGCAGTACTTC. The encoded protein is CASSLAYLGGNYEQYF.

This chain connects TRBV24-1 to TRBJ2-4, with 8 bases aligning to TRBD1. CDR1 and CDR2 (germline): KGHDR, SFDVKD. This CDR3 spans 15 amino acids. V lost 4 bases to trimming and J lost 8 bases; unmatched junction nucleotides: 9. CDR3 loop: CATSDPRQGWDIQYF. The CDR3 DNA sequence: TGTGCCACCAGTGACCCTCGACAGGGGTGGGACATTCAGTACTTC.

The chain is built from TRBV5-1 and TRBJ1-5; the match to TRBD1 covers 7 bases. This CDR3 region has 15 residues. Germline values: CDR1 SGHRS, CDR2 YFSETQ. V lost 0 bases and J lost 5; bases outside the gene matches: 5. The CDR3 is CASSLEGGVYQPQHF. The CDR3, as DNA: TGCGCCAGCAGCTTGGAAGGGGGCGTTTATCAGCCCCAGCATTTT. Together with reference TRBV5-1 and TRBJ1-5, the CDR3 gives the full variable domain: KAGVTQTPRYLIKTRGQQVTLSCSPISGHRSVSWYQQTPGQGLQFLFEYFSETQRNKGNFPGRFSGRQFSNSRSEMNVSTLELGDSALYLCASSLEGGVYQPQHFGDGTRLSIL.

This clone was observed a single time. In DNA form, the CDR3 reads TGCAGTGCTAGTTTGGGCCAGACAAATGAAAAACTGTTTTTT. It codes for CSASLGQTNEKLFF. The chain is built from TRBV20-1 and TRBJ1-4, with D unclear. Germline V gene sequence: CDR1 DFQATT, CDR2 SNEGSKA (reference sequence). The CDR3 length is 14 residues. The V gene lost 3 bases and the J gene lost 5 bases, with 13 bases spanning the gap.

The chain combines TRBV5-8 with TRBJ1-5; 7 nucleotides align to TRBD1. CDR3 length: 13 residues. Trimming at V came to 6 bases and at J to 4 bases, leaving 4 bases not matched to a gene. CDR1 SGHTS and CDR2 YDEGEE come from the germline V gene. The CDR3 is CASNAGQNQPQHF. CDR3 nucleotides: TGTGCCAGCAACGCGGGACAGAATCAGCCCCAGCATTTT.

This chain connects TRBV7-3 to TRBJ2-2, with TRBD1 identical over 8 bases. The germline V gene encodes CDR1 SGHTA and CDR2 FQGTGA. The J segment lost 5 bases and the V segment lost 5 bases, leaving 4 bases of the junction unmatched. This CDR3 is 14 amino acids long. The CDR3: CASSHTGGTGELFF. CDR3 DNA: TGTGCCAGCAGCCATACAGGGGGTACCGGGGAGCTGTTTTTT.

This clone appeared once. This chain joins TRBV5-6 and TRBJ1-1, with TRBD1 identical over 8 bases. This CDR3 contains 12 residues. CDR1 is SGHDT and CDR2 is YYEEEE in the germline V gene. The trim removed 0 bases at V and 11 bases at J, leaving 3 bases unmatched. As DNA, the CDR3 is TGTGCCAGCAGCTTGGGACAGGGGCAGGCTTTCTTT. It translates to CASSLGQGQAFF.

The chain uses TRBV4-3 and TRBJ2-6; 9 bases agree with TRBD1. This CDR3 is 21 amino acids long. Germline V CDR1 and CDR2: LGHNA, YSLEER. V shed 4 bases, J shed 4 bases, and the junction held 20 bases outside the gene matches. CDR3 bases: TGCGCCAGCAGCCGAGGCTCAACCGAGGGACAGGGATCACCAGGGGCCAACGTCCTGACTTTC. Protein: CASSRGSTEGQGSPGANVLTF.

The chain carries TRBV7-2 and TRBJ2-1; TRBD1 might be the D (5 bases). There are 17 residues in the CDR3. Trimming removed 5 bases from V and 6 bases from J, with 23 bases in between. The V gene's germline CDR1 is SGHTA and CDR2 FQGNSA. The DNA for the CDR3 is TGTGCCAGCAGCCCCCGCGTCCAGGGTAAGGGTCTCAATGAGCAGTTCTTC. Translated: CASSPRVQGKGLNEQFF.

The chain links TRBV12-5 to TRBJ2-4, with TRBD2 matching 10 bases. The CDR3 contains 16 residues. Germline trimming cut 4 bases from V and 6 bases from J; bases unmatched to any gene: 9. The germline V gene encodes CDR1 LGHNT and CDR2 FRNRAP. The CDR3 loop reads CASGSQAGGPLNIQYF. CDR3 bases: TGTGCTAGTGGTTCCCAAGCGGGAGGGCCGTTAAACATTCAGTACTTC.

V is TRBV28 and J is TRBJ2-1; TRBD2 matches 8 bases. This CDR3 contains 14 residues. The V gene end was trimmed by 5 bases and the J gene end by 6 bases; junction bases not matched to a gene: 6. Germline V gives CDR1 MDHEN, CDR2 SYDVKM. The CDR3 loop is CASSNREGTNEQFF. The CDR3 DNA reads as TGTGCCAGCAGTAATCGGGAGGGGACCAATGAGCAGTTCTTC.

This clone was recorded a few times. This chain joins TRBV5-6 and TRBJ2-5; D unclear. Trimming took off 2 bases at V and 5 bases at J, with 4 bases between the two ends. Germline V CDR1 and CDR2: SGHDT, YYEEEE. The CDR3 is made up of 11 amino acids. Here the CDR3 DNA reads TGTGCCAGCAGCTTTTCGGAGACCCAGTACTTC. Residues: CASSFSETQYF.

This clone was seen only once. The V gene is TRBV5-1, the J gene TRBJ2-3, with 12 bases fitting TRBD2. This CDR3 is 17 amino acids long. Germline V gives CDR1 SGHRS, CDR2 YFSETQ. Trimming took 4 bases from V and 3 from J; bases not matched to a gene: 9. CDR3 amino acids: CASSPKTSGRLTDTQYF. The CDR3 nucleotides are TGCGCCAGCAGCCCGAAAACTAGCGGGAGGTTAACAGATACGCAGTATTTT. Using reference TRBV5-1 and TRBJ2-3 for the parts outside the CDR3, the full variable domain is KAGVTQTPRYLIKTRGQQVTLSCSPISGHRSVSWYQQTPGQGLQFLFEYFSETQRNKGNFPGRFSGRQFSNSRSEMNVSTLELGDSALYLCASSPKTSGRLTDTQYFGPGTRLTVL.

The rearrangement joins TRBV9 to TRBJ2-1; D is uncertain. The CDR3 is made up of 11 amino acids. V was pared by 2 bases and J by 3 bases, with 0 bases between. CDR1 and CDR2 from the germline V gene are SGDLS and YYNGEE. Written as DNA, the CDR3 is TGTGCCAGCAGCGTCTACAATGAGCAGTTCTTC. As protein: CASSVYNEQFF.

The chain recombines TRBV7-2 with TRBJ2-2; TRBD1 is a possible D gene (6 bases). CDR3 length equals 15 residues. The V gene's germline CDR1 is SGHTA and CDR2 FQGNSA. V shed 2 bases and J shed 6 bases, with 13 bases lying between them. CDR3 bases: TGTGCCAGCAGCTTATCCCCCAGGGGCGCCGGGGAGCTGTTTTTT. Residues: CASSLSPRGAGELFF.

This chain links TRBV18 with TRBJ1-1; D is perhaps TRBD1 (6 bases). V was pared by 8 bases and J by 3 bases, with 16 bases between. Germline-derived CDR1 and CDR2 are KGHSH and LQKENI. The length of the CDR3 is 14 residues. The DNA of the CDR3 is TGTGCCAGCGCGCGGAGGGGGGCCGACACTGAAGCTTTCTTT. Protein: CASARRGADTEAFF.

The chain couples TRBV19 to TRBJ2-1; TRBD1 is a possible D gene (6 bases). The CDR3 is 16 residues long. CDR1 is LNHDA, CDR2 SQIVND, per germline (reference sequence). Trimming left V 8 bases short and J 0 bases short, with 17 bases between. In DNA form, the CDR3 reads TGTGCCAGTGGAAGAACAGGGCCAGGCTCCTACAATGAGCAGTTCTTC. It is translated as CASGRTGPGSYNEQFF.

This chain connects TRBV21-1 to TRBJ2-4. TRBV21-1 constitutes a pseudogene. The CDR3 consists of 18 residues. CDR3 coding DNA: TGTGCCAGCGCCCCCCGGGGGCCACGGCCAGAAGCCAAAAACATTCAGTACTTC. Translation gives CASAPRGPRPEAKNIQYF.